This is a list of T cell receptor beta chains from one sample in a study of OX40 agonist ivuxolimab in advanced cancers. Clones were read by immunoSEQ multiplex PCR, and TCRdb kept only the in-frame ones, dropping some. The sample lists some 69,000 clones, approximately 89% occurring once. The sample consisted of CD4+ or CD8+ T cells sorted from blood, taken in a trial of the OX40 agonist ivuxolimab. The receptor set was obtained from an adult with an advanced solid tumor such as melanoma, head and neck, liver or kidney cancer. CDR3s include the opening cysteine and the closing phenylalanine or tryptophan. The order of the fields is V gene, D gene, clone size, J gene, CDR3 DNA, CDR3 protein. D genes are given only for firm matches. Size is omitted from some rows. Given values are once, few, many or a class for expanded clones.

TRBV5-1	NA	few	TRBJ1-6	TGCGCCAGCAGCCCCCGGGACACCTCCTCTTCACCCCTCCACTTT	CASSPRDTSSSPLHF
TRBV27	TRBD2	NA	TRBJ2-7	TGTGCCAGCAGTTCACCGGGACTAGCGGGTGGCTACGAGCAGTACTTC	CASSSPGLAGGYEQYF
TRBV27	TRBD1	NA	TRBJ1-5	TGTGCCAGCAGTTTACGCGGACAGGGAATCAACAATCAGCCCCAGCATTTT	CASSLRGQGINNQPQHF
TRBV11-2	TRBD1	once	TRBJ1-4	TGTGCCAGCAGCTCCAGACAGGGGGCGTCACATGAAAAACTGTTTTTT	CASSSRQGASHEKLFF
TRBV25-1	NA	NA	TRBJ2-1	TGTGCCAGCAGCCGGGGGGCATGGGATGAGCAGTTCTTC	CASSRGAWDEQFF
TRBV10-1	TRBD2	NA	TRBJ2-1	TGCGCCAGCAGTTTACTAGCGGGAGTCTTTAATGAGCAGTTCTTC	CASSLLAGVFNEQFF
TRBV9	NA	NA	TRBJ2-3	TGTGCCAGCAGCATTAGCGGATACACAGATACGCAGTATTTT	CASSISGYTDTQYF
TRBV10-3	TRBD2	NA	TRBJ2-1	TGTGCCATCAGTGAGGCAACCGGGACTAGCGGGACCTTGGGGCAGTTCTTC	CAISEATGTSGTLGQFF
TRBV28	NA	NA	TRBJ2-5	TGTGCCAGCAGGAAGCCGTCACACCAAAGGGAGACCCAGTACTTC	CASRKPSHQRETQYF
TRBV7-8	NA	NA	TRBJ1-1	TGTGCCAGCAGCTCAACGGGATTAGGGAACACTGAAGCTTTCTTT	CASSSTGLGNTEAFF
TRBV7-6	TRBD2	few	TRBJ2-1	TGTGCCAGCAGCTTAGTTGGGACTAGCGGATACAATGAGCAGTTCTTC	CASSLVGTSGYNEQFF
TRBV18	NA	NA	TRBJ1-1	TGTGCCAGCTCAGCAAACCCGAACACTGAAGCTTTCTTT	CASSANPNTEAFF
TRBV2	TRBD2	NA	TRBJ2-7	TGTGCCAGCCTCCTCAGGACGGGAGGTTACGAGCAGTACTTC	CASLLRTGGYEQYF
TRBV29-1	NA	NA	TRBJ2-3	TGCAGCGCCGGACAGGGAGGGGGGGGCACAGATACGCAGTATTTT	CSAGQGGGGTDTQYF
TRBV10-2	NA	NA	TRBJ1-2	TGCGCCAGCAGTGAGTCGGGCACCAACTATGGCTACACCTTC	CASSESGTNYGYTF
TRBV19	TRBD1	NA	TRBJ2-3	TGTGCCAGTAGTATATCTGACAGGGTCCCAGATACGCAGTATTTT	CASSISDRVPDTQYF
TRBV5-3	TRBD2	NA	TRBJ2-1	TGTGCCAGAAGCTTGGTTGCTAGCGGGAGGTCTACCTACAATGAGCAGTTCTTC	CARSLVASGRSTYNEQFF
TRBV4-1	NA	NA	TRBJ1-2	TGCGCCAGCAGCCAACAACAGGGTAACTATGGCTACACCTTC	CASSQQQGNYGYTF
TRBV6-5	NA	NA	TRBJ2-2	TGTGCCAGCAGTTACTCGAGAGGAATCGGGGAGCTGTTTTTT	CASSYSRGIGELFF
TRBV5-1	NA	NA	TRBJ2-5	TGCGCCAGCAGCTTAGATCGACAGGACCGCCAAGAGACCCAGTACTTC	CASSLDRQDRQETQYF
TRBV28	NA	NA	TRBJ1-6	TGTGCCAGCAGTTTATTCCGGACGGGGCGCGTAGGCTCACCCCTCCACTTT	CASSLFRTGRVGSPLHF
TRBV9	NA	NA	TRBJ2-1	TGTGCCAGCAGCGTGCAGGGTCTCAATGAGCAGTTCTTC	CASSVQGLNEQFF
TRBV30	NA	NA	TRBJ1-5	TGTGCCTGGAGTGAGTCAGGGGCTCAGCCCCAGCATTTT	CAWSESGAQPQHF
TRBV27	TRBD2	NA	TRBJ2-1	TGTGCCAGCAGTTCACGGACTAGCGGGAGTAATTGGGCGGACAATGAGCAGTTCTTC	CASSSRTSGSNWADNEQFF
TRBV6-5	TRBD2	NA	TRBJ2-1	TGTGCCAGCAGGACTTGGGAGGGCTACAATGAGCAGTTCTTC	CASRTWEGYNEQFF
TRBV6-5	TRBD2	NA	TRBJ2-2	TGTGCCAGCAGTTACCGATCTAGCGGGAACACCGGGGAGCTGTTTTTT	CASSYRSSGNTGELFF
TRBV4-1	TRBD2	NA	TRBJ2-7	TGCGCCAGCAGCCAGGGACTACTCTCCTACGAGCAGTACTTC	CASSQGLLSYEQYF
TRBV11-2	NA	NA	TRBJ1-5	TGTGCCAGCAGCTTAGTCCGGACTAGCAATCCGGCCCAGCATTTT	CASSLVRTSNPAQHF
TRBV19	TRBD2	once	TRBJ2-7	TGTGCCAGTAGTATGGTGGGTGCGGGAGTAAGCGAGCAGTACTTC	CASSMVGAGVSEQYF